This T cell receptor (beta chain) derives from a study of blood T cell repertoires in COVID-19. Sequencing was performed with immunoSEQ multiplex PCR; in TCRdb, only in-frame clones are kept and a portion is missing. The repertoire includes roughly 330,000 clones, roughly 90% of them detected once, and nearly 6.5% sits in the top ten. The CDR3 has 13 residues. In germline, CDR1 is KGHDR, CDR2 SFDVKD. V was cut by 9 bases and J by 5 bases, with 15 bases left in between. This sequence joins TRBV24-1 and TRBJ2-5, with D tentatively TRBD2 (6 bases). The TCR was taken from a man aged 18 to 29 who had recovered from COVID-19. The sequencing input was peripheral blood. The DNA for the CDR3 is TGTGCCACCCAGGCGGGGTACGGGGAGACCCAGTACTTC. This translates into CATQAGYGETQYF.